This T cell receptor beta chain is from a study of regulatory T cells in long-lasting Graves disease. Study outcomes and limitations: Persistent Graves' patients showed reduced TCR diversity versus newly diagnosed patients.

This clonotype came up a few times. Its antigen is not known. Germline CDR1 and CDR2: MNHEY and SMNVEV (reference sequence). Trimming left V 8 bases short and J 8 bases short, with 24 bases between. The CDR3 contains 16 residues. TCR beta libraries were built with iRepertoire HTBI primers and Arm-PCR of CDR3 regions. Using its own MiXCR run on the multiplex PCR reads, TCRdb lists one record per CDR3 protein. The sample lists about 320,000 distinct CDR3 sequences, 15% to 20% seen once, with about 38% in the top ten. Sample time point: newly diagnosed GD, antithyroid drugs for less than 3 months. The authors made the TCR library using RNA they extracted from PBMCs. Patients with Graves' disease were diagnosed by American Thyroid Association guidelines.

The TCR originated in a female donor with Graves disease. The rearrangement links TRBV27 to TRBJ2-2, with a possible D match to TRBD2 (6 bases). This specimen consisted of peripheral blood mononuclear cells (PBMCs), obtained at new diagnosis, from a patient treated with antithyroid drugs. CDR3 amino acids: CASGSPGRGRSGELFF. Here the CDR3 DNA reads TGTGCCAGCGGCTCCCCCGGGCGGGGTCGGTCAGGGGAGCTGTTTTTT.